Each of the 24 T cell receptor beta chains below was sequenced from the same sample in a study of T cell responses to AZD1222 COVID-19 vaccine. Measured with immunoSEQ multiplex PCR; TCRdb has only the in-frame clones, and not every one. The sample records around 130,000 clones, around 90% being singletons. Specimen: peripheral blood, collected 28 days after the second AZD1222 dose. The receptors were gathered from an adult who received the AZD1222 COVID-19 vaccine.

This sequence joins TRBV19 and TRBJ2-5; 10 bases map to TRBD2. V was clipped by 0 bases and J by 2 bases; unmatched bases: 3. Per germline, CDR1 LNHDA and CDR2 SQIVND (reference sequence). The length of the CDR3 is 16 residues. CDR3 amino acids: CASSIDGAGGQETQYF. DNA for the CDR3: TGTGCCAGTAGTATAGATGGAGCGGGAGGGCAAGAGACCCAGTACTTC.

This clone has only a few counts. The CDR3 coding sequence is TGTGCCAGCAGTGAATATTCCGAGGGGACTGAAGCTTTCTTT. Amino acids: CASSEYSEGTEAFF. The chain is built from TRBV25-1 and TRBJ1-1, with a weak D call TRBD1 (5 bases). From germline, CDR1 is MGHDK and CDR2 SYGVNS. The CDR3 covers 14 residues. V lost 0 bases and J 5 bases, leaving 10 bases between the germline ends.

The chain combines TRBV30 with TRBJ1-6; no reliable D call. V lost 0 bases to trimming and J lost 10 bases, with 13 bases between them. This CDR3 contains 14 residues. Germline V gene sequence: CDR1 GTSNPN, CDR2 SVGIG (reference sequence). This CDR3 reads CAWSVGLDNSPLHF. CDR3 coding DNA: TGTGCCTGGAGTGTAGGTTTAGACAACTCACCCCTCCACTTT.

The chain carries TRBV3-1 (or the pseudogene TRBV3-2) and TRBJ2-1; 11 bases line up with TRBD2. The CDR3 has 15 residues. V lost 1 base to trimming and J lost 7 bases; unmatched junction nucleotides: 3. Per the germline V gene, CDR1 is LGHDT and CDR2 is YNNKEL (reference sequence). The CDR3 region has the DNA TGTGCCAGCAGCCAAGTTAGCGGGGGGGCAAATGAGCAGTTCTTC. Translation gives CASSQVSGGANEQFF.

The V and J genes are TRBV6-2 or TRBV6-3 and TRBJ1-1; D is perhaps TRBD1 (5 bases). The germline V gene encodes CDR1 MNHEY and CDR2 SVGEGT. The CDR3 is 14 amino acids. V was pared by 5 bases and J by 0 bases, with 10 bases between. The CDR3 loop is CASSRQRMNTEAFF. The CDR3 nucleotides read TGTGCCAGCAGTCGACAGAGGATGAACACTGAAGCTTTCTTT.

The J gene is TRBJ2-1, the V gene TRBV6-2 or TRBV6-3, with 10 bases that match TRBD1. Germline V gene data show CDR1 as MNHEY and CDR2 as SVGEGT. Trimming at V came to 6 bases and at J to 8 bases, leaving 13 bases not matched to a gene. The CDR3 totals 16 residues. CDR3 residues: CASSPVRDRGRYEQFF. The CDR3 nucleotides are TGTGCCAGCAGCCCCGTCCGGGACAGGGGCCGGTATGAGCAGTTCTTC.

This rearrangement joins TRBV28 to TRBJ2-7; D remains ambiguous. V shed 4 bases and J shed 3 bases, with 13 bases lying between them. Germline CDR1 and CDR2: MDHEN and SYDVKM. The CDR3 runs 14 residues. CDR3 coding DNA: TGTGCCAGCAGTTCTACTGGGTCGGGCTACGAGCAGTACTTC. It codes for CASSSTGSGYEQYF.

This CDR3 is CASTSLDRESSPLHF. The CDR3 coding sequence is TGTGCCAGCACTTCCCTGGACAGGGAAAGTTCACCCCTCCACTTT. V is TRBV28 and J is TRBJ1-6; TRBD1 matches at 8 bases. The CDR3 is 15 residues long. Germline CDR1 and CDR2: MDHEN and SYDVKM. The J segment lost 9 bases and the V segment lost 7 bases, leaving 11 bases of the junction unmatched.

The V call is TRBV6-2 or TRBV6-3, the J call TRBJ2-5; TRBD1 matches 7 bases. V trimming: 5 bases; J trimming: 2 bases; junction bases outside the gene matches: 8. Germline CDR1 reads MNHEY; CDR2 reads SVGEGT. The CDR3 is made up of 15 amino acids. The CDR3 DNA follows: TGTGCCAGCAGTGGTCCGGGACAGTTTCAAGAGACCCAGTACTTC. This sequence encodes CASSGPGQFQETQYF.

V usage is TRBV30 and J usage is TRBJ2-7; TRBD1 aligns across 8 bases. The CDR3 spans 15 residues. V gave up 5 bases and J gave up 0 bases; unmatched junction bases: 9. The germline CDR1 and CDR2 sequences are GTSNPN and SVGIG (reference sequence). The CDR3, as DNA: TGTGCCTGGGGCCCAGGGCAGGGGGCCTCCTACGAGCAGTACTTC. It translates to CAWGPGQGASYEQYF.

This sequence joins TRBV27 and TRBJ2-2; D not certain. Germline CDR1 MNHEY, CDR2 SMNVEV (reference sequence). Trimming stripped 2 bases from V and 3 bases from J, with 13 bases between. The CDR3 loop spans 16 amino acids. CDR3 in DNA: TGTGCCAGCAGTTTAGAAGGGAAGTCGGACACCGGGGAGCTGTTTTTT. This encodes CASSLEGKSDTGELFF.

With regard to this clone: This CDR3 is also generated by other DNA sequences in the sample. The chain couples TRBV2 to TRBJ1-4, with D tentatively TRBD1 (5 bases). Trimming removed 6 bases at V and 5 bases at J, with 10 bases between. The CDR3 loop spans 13 amino acids. From germline, CDR1 is SNHLY and CDR2 FYNNEI. The CDR3 region is CASRPTVNEKLFF. CDR3 nucleotide sequence: TGTGCCAGCAGGCCGACAGTGAATGAAAAACTGTTTTTT.

The J gene is TRBJ2-1, the V gene TRBV24-1, with D hard to call. Germline lookup yields CDR1 KGHDR and CDR2 SFDVKD. There are 13 residues in the CDR3. Trimming stripped 5 bases from V and 4 bases from J, with 8 bases between. In DNA, the CDR3 is TGTGCCACCAGTGGAACTGAGTACAATGAGCAGTTCTTC. Its protein product is CATSGTEYNEQFF.

This chain connects TRBV20-1 to TRBJ2-7, with D perhaps TRBD1 (6 bases). Germline-derived CDR1 and CDR2 are DFQATT and SNEGSKA (reference sequence). V was clipped by 3 bases and J by 7 bases, with 19 bases between them. There are 14 residues in the CDR3. Written as DNA, the CDR3 is TGCAGTGCTAGTTTGGCAGGGGTTTTTGGTGAGCAGTACTTC. It codes for CSASLAGVFGEQYF.

The gene calls are TRBV6-5 and TRBJ1-5; 8 nucleotides align to TRBD1. The CDR3 is made up of 14 amino acids. V lost 6 bases and J lost 5; bases outside the gene matches: 6. Germline assignment: CDR1 MNHEY and CDR2 SVGAGI. The CDR3 loop is CASSTGTGYQPQHF. Here the CDR3 DNA reads TGTGCCAGCAGCACAGGGACAGGCTATCAGCCCCAGCATTTT.

This chain connects TRBV6-5 to TRBJ1-2; D not certain. CDR1 is MNHEY and CDR2 is SVGAGI in the germline V gene. There are 15 residues in the CDR3. V lost 5 bases and J 2 bases, leaving 15 bases between the germline ends. The CDR3 DNA is TGTGCCAGCAGTCCTACCCTAAGCGCGAACTATGGCTACACCTTC. Protein product: CASSPTLSANYGYTF.

The chain links TRBV24-1 to TRBJ2-1; TRBD2 is a possible D gene (5 bases). The length of the CDR3 is 16 residues. The V gene's germline CDR1 is KGHDR and CDR2 SFDVKD. V dropped 3 bases and J dropped 0 bases, with 11 bases sitting between them. CDR3 loop: CATSDDGMGSYNEQFF. The CDR3 DNA follows: TGTGCCACCAGTGATGACGGGATGGGCTCCTACAATGAGCAGTTCTTC.

The rearrangement links TRBV9 to TRBJ2-3, with D perhaps assigned TRBD1 or TRBD2 (7 bases each). This CDR3 is 14 amino acids long. V was shortened by 4 bases and J by 5 bases, with 14 bases between the two germline ends. Germline V gene data show CDR1 as SGDLS and CDR2 as YYNGEE. The CDR3 coding sequence is TGTGCCAGCAGCAACCCAGGGGGGGGAGATACGCAGTATTTT. Its translation: CASSNPGGGDTQYF.

J is TRBJ1-3 and V is TRBV15, with D unclear. The CDR3 has 14 residues. Germline CDR1 is LNHNV and CDR2 is YYDKDF (reference sequence). The V and J ends lost 0 bases and 3 bases respectively, with 6 bases between them. Here the CDR3 reads CATSRDRIGNTIYF. CDR3 bases: TGTGCCACCAGCAGAGATCGGATTGGAAACACCATATATTTT.

The genes are TRBV27 and TRBJ2-1; tentative D call: TRBD2 (5 bases). Trimming removed 1 base at V and 5 bases at J, with 21 bases between. Germline-derived CDR1 and CDR2 are MNHEY and SMNVEV (reference sequence). The CDR3 has 18 amino acids. The CDR3 sequence is CASSLLWEKRLSDNEQFF. CDR3 coding DNA: TGTGCCAGCAGTTTATTATGGGAGAAGCGCCTTTCTGACAATGAGCAGTTCTTC.

The CDR3 nucleotides read TGTGCCAGCAGCCAAGGGGAGCTGGCGGGAGCAGACACCGGGGAGCTGTTTTTT. It is translated as CASSQGELAGADTGELFF. The chain combines TRBV3-1 (or the pseudogene TRBV3-2) with TRBJ2-2; 7 bases line up with TRBD2. The germline V gene has CDR1 LGHDT and CDR2 YNNKEL (reference sequence). V was pared by 1 base and J by 3 bases, with 11 bases of the junction left unmatched. The length of the CDR3 is 18 residues.

The sample holds one count of this clone. V and J are TRBV7-9 and TRBJ2-7, with D perhaps matching TRBD1 (6 bases). Germline loops: CDR1 SEHNR, CDR2 FQNEAQ (reference sequence). This CDR3 has 14 amino acids. V lost 5 bases to trimming and J lost 3 bases, with 14 bases between them. The CDR3 sequence: CASSPSGQFYEQYF. The CDR3 DNA sequence: TGTGCCAGCAGCCCCTCCGGACAGTTCTACGAGCAGTACTTC. The full variable domain, completed using reference TRBV7-9 and TRBJ2-7, is DTGVSQNPRHKITKRGQNVTFRCDPISEHNRLYWYRQTLGQGPEFLTYFQNEAQLEKSRLLSDRFSAERPKGSFSTLEIQRTEQGDSAMYLCASSPSGQFYEQYFGPGTRLTVT.

Only a few counts were recorded for this clone. The chain has TRBV19 and TRBJ2-1; TRBD1 might be the D (5 bases). The germline CDR1 and CDR2 sequences are LNHDA and SQIVND (reference sequence). V dropped 4 bases and J dropped 4 bases, with 8 bases sitting between them. The length of the CDR3 is 13 residues. This CDR3 reads CASSKGVYNEQFF. The CDR3 DNA is TGTGCCAGTAGTAAAGGGGTATACAATGAGCAGTTCTTC.

This chain links TRBV27 with TRBJ2-1; D assignment may be TRBD1 or TRBD2 (5 bases each). The ends were cut back, 7 bases at V and 0 bases at J, with 16 bases in the middle. Per germline, CDR1 MNHEY and CDR2 SMNVEV (reference sequence). The CDR3 is 16 residues long. The CDR3 protein is CASTRPGPSSYNEQFF. The DNA for the CDR3 is TGTGCCAGCACCCGACCGGGACCGAGCTCCTACAATGAGCAGTTCTTC.